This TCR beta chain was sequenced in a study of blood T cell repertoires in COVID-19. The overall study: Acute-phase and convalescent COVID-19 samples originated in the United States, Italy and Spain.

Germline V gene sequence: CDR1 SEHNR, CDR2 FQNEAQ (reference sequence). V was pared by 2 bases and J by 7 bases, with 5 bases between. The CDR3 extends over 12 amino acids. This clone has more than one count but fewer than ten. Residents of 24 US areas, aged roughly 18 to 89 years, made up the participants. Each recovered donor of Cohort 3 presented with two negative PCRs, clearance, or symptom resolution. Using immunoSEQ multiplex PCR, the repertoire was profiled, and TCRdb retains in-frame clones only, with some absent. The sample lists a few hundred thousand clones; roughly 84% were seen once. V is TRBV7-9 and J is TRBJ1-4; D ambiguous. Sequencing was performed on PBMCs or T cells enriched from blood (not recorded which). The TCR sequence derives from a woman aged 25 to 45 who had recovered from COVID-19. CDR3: CASSLPGEKLFF. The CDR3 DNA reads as TGTGCCAGCAGCTTACCGGGTGAAAAACTGTTTTTT.